The present TCR beta chain was sequenced within a study of T cells in Graves' hyperthyroidism and ophthalmopathy. CDR1 DFQATT and CDR2 SNEGSKA come from the germline V gene (reference sequence). V lost 1 base and J lost 5, with 11 bases in between. The CDR3 has 14 amino acids. TCR beta CDR3 regions were amplified from RNA. Using the HTBI primer set, a first-round RT-PCR was run on the TCR CDR3. TCRdb fed the multiplex PCR reads into MiXCR, producing one record per CDR3 protein. The profile shows 530,000 or so distinct CDR3 sequences, around a quarter of them singletons. The sequence was collected from a woman aged 25 to 39 with Graves' ophthalmopathy. The V and J genes are TRBV20-1 and TRBJ1-4; no clear D. The source material was blood. CDR3 amino acids: CSARVRGRNEKLFF. CDR3 in DNA: TGCAGTGCTAGAGTCCGAGGGCGCAATGAAAAACTGTTTTTT.